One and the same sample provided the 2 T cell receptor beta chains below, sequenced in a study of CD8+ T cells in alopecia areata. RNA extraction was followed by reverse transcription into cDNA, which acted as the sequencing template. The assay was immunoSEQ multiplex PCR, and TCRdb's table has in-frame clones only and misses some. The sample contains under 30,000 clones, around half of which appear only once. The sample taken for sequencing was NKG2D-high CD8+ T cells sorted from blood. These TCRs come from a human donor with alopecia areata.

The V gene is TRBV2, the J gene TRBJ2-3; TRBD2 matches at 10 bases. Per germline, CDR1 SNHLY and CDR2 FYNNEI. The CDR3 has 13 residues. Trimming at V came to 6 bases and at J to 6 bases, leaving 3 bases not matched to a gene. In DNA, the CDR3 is TGTGCCAGCAGCGGACTAGCGGTGGATACGCAGTATTTT. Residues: CASSGLAVDTQYF.

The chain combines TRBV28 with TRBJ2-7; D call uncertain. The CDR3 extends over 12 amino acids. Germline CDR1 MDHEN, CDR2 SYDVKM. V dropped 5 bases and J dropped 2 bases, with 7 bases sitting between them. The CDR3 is CASSRGAYEQYF. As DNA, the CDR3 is TGTGCCAGCAGTCGCGGAGCCTACGAGCAGTACTTC.